The subject of this entry is one T cell receptor (beta chain). It lacks a known antigen. Nothing much larger sits one base from this clone, and base qualities are not available. The data derive from a study of CD8 T cells in ankylosing spondylitis (dated by TCRdb to 2016 to 2017). Context from the whole study: T cell receptor beta repertoires were profiled in healthy donors and ankylosing spondylitis patients so that disease-linked TCR variants could be found. Samples of peripheral blood were taken, and for ankylosing spondylitis patients, synovial fluid was collected as well. The full study cohort comprised 20 to 25 ankylosing spondylitis patients and 85 to 120 healthy donors.

Results and caveats for the whole study, not just this receptor: The disease-linked clones had a CD8+ phenotype and were found at relatively low frequencies in peripheral blood. Blood from ankylosing spondylitis patients appeared to be characterized by a TCR beta motif composed of several highly homologous amino acid variants. Significant enrichment of the disease-linked clones was reported in matched synovial fluid samples from ankylosing spondylitis patients. Some motif variants had previously been reported in the synovial fluid and blood of reactive arthritis patients, which suggests shared mechanisms of disease initiation.

Sequencing was performed on an Illumina HiSeq 2500. TCR beta libraries were prepared by quantitative 5'-RACE with molecular barcodes. The paper's processing steps were these. To identify disease-linked TCR variants, a new computational method was used, one built on a probabilistic model of VDJ rearrangement. The public sequencing data were trimmed at Q25 with fastp and processed into clonotypes with MiXCR by TCRdb, which kept only in-frame beta chains. Every CDR3 protein is listed once, alongside the most common genes and DNA of its rows. The authors' filters were not applied to this entry. This sample holds almost 250,000 distinct CDR3 sequences; about 30% were observed only once. 4% to 5% of the sample is held by the ten biggest clonotypes. The germline ends are 12 bases apart after V is trimmed by 4 bases and J by 2 bases. The CDR1 and CDR2 encoded by the germline V gene are SQVTM and ANQGSEA. The CDR3 sequence holds 13 residues, the cysteine and phenylalanine included. Solely the CDR3 DNA is kept, with 39 bases framed from the first base.

The sequencing sample was made of blood, either unsorted or a sorted T cell fraction (not recorded which). The TCR was taken from a male donor with ankylosing spondylitis or in good health (not recorded which). This receptor chain uses TRBV29-1 and TRBJ2-7; the D gene assignment is ambiguous. The encoded CDR3 is CSVAGLGTYEQYF. The sequenced DNA is TGCAGCGTTGCAGGTTTGGGGACCTACGAGCAGTACTTC.